One sample yielded the 8 T cell receptor beta chains listed below, sequenced in a study of cytomegalovirus exposure and HLA in healthy donors. TCRdb keeps only in-frame clones here, not all; method: immunoSEQ multiplex PCR. Here the sample spans roughly 260,000 clones, more than 75% being singletons. The specimen was PBMCs. The receptors come from a man younger than 35 in good health and CMV-seronegative.

V gene TRBV18 combines with J gene TRBJ2-3; possible D gene TRBD2, 6 bases. V lost 2 bases, J lost 3 bases, and 15 bases lay in between. CDR3 size: 16 residues. CDR1 and CDR2 from the germline V gene are KGHSH and LQKENI. The CDR3 DNA is TGTGCCAGCTCACCATTTACTAGCACGGGGACAGATACGCAGTATTTT. Its translation: CASSPFTSTGTDTQYF. Together with reference TRBV18 and TRBJ2-3, the CDR3 gives the full variable domain: NAGVMQNPRHLVRRRGQEARLRCSPMKGHSHVYWYRQLPEEGLKFMVYLQKENIIDESGMPKERFSAEFPKEGPSILRIQQVVRGDSAAYFCASSPFTSTGTDTQYFGPGTRLTVL.

The CDR3 coding sequence is TGTGCCAGCAGAGAACAGGGGCGGAATGAAAAACTGTTTTTT. It yields the protein CASREQGRNEKLFF. V is TRBV2 and J is TRBJ1-4; TRBD1 aligns across 7 bases. The germline gives CDR1 SNHLY, CDR2 FYNNEI. This CDR3 has 14 amino acids. J lost 5 bases, V lost 6 bases, and 6 bases had no gene match.

CDR3 region: CASSLGERERFYEQYF. CDR3 nucleotide sequence: TGTGCCAGCAGCTTAGGGGAGCGGGAGCGGTTTTACGAGCAGTACTTC. The chain uses TRBV7-8 and TRBJ2-7, with 8 bases identical to TRBD2. The CDR3 extends over 16 amino acids. Germline CDR1 and CDR2: SGHVS and FQNEAQ. The V segment lost 1 base and the J segment 4 bases; nucleotides outside the gene matches: 9.

V gene TRBV30 combines with J gene TRBJ2-3; D unclear. Trimming took off 3 bases at V and 7 bases at J, with 11 bases between the two ends. The CDR3 spans 12 residues. CDR1 GTSNPN and CDR2 SVGIG come from the germline V gene (reference sequence). The CDR3 coding sequence is TGTGCCTGGAGGGAATTTACTAATACGCAGTATTTT. Its translation is CAWREFTNTQYF.

This chain uses TRBV15 with TRBJ2-7; the match to TRBD2 covers 7 bases. The CDR3 consists of 15 residues. V was clipped by 0 bases and J by 3 bases; unmatched bases: 5. The germline gives CDR1 LNHNV, CDR2 YYDKDF (reference sequence). The CDR3 bases are TGTGCCACCAGCAGAGACGGAAGCGGGGTCTACGAGCAGTACTTC. Translation: CATSRDGSGVYEQYF.

The rearrangement uses TRBV9 and TRBJ2-5, with 11 bases fitting TRBD2. The junction had 12 bases not matched to a gene; V was cut back by 4 bases and J by 4 bases. Germline lookup yields CDR1 SGDLS and CDR2 YYNGEE. This CDR3 contains 17 residues. As DNA, the CDR3 is TGTGCCAGCAGCCTAGCGGGAGGATTGGGGGGTCGAGAGACCCAGTACTTC. This translates into CASSLAGGLGGRETQYF. Combining the CDR3 with reference TRBV9 and TRBJ2-5 gives the whole variable domain DSGVTQTPKHLITATGQRVTLRCSPRSGDLSVYWYQQSLDQGLQFLIQYYNGEERAKGNILERFSAQQFPDLHSELNLSSLELGDSALYFCASSLAGGLGGRETQYFGPGTRLLVL.

V gene TRBV9 combines with J gene TRBJ2-5; TRBD1 is a possible D gene (6 bases). This CDR3 is built from 15 residues. V lost 0 bases, J lost 3 bases, and 12 bases lay in between. Looked up from germline, CDR1 is SGDLS and CDR2 is YYNGEE. Here the CDR3 DNA reads TGTGCCAGCAGCGTAGGGCCCGGACAGAAAGAGACCCAGTACTTC. It codes for CASSVGPGQKETQYF.

This chain links TRBV6-1 with TRBJ1-5; D might be TRBD1 (5 bases). The CDR3 has 12 amino acids. Germline loops: CDR1 MNHNS, CDR2 SASEGT. Trimming removed 10 bases at V and 9 bases at J, with 16 bases between. CDR3: CATQSRDRPQHF. The CDR3 DNA reads as TGTGCCACCCAGTCCAGGGATCGGCCCCAGCATTTT.